This T cell receptor (beta chain) was recovered during a study of persistence of HIV-infected CD4 T cells. Cells were stimulated nonspecifically with anti-CD3/anti-CD28 magnetic beads. Sorting selected CD4+ T cells upregulating both CD40 ligand and CD69. V was shortened by 1 base and J by 2 bases, with 11 bases between the two germline ends. This CDR3 is built from 16 residues. Germline V gene sequence: CDR1 LGHDT, CDR2 YNNKEL (reference sequence). In regard to this clone: No antigen is known for it.

The immunoSEQ assay was version 4, run in survey mode. Using immunoSEQ multiplex PCR, the repertoire was profiled, and TCRdb retains in-frame clones only, with some absent. The sample shows roughly 43,000 clones, 80% to 95% of them seen only once. V gene TRBV3-1 (or the pseudogene TRBV3-2) combines with J gene TRBJ2-2, with D hard to call. The sequencing here drew on CD4+ T cells sorted from PBMCs after roughly 20-hour stimulation, taken from a patient who received antiretroviral therapy. This sequence was found in an adult man with HIV who was CMV-seropositive. CDR3: CASSQGSSANTGELFF. CDR3 bases: TGTGCCAGCAGCCAAGGAAGTTCAGCAAACACCGGGGAGCTGTTTTTT.